This TCR beta chain stems from a study of response to subunit inactivated influenza vaccine. Study-wide results and limits: The study's authors posited that every seasonal influenza vaccination enlists few new T cells.

This clonotype has ten or more counts. The antigen remains unidentified. Using its own MiXCR run on the RT-PCR reads, TCRdb lists one record per CDR3 protein. There are around 500,000 distinct CDR3 sequences in the sample; 11% occur only once, and approximately 12% lies in the top ten. Trimming left V 6 bases short and J 1 base short, with 10 bases between. Germline CDR1 and CDR2: MNHNS and SASEGT. The CDR3 covers 13 residues. This sequence originates from a man in his fifties who received an inactivated influenza vaccine. The J gene is TRBJ2-7, the V gene TRBV6-1, with a tentative D call TRBD1 (6 bases). The material sequenced was PBMCs from blood, taken 35 to 45 days after vaccination. The CDR3: CASRPDRSYEQYF. Written as DNA, the CDR3 is TGTGCCAGCAGGCCAGACAGGTCCTACGAGCAGTACTTC.